The 5 T cell receptor beta chains reported below all come from one sample, sequenced in a study of cytomegalovirus exposure and HLA in healthy donors. Sequenced by immunoSEQ multiplex PCR; TCRdb stores in-frame clones only, minus some. The sample carries a few hundred thousand clones, around 89% recorded once. The sample taken for sequencing was PBMCs. Source of these receptors: a woman aged 18-29 years in good health and CMV-seronegative.

CDR3: CASSSVGSPLHF. CDR3 bases: TGTGCCAGCAGTTCAGTTGGTTCACCCCTCCACTTT. This chain connects TRBV28 to TRBJ1-6, with D unresolved. Germline CDR1 is MDHEN and CDR2 is SYDVKM. The V and J ends lost 4 bases and 9 bases respectively, with 7 bases between them. The CDR3 contains 12 residues.

This rearrangement joins TRBV7-9 to TRBJ2-7, with TRBD1 matching over 7 bases. J gave up 6 bases and V 5 bases, and 7 bases lay outside the gene matches. In germline, CDR1 is SEHNR, CDR2 FQNEAQ (reference sequence). The CDR3 totals 13 residues. The CDR3 DNA reads TGTGCCAGCAGCAAAATAGGGGGCCTCGAGCAGTACTTC. Its protein product is CASSKIGGLEQYF.

This sequence joins TRBV7-2 and TRBJ2-3; D is perhaps TRBD2 (5 bases). CDR3 length equals 17 residues. Germline V lookup: CDR1 SGHTA, CDR2 FQGNSA. V gave up 5 bases and J gave up 1 base, with 19 bases separating them. The CDR3 is CASSPEDWGTGTDTQYF. The CDR3 bases are TGTGCCAGCAGCCCTGAGGACTGGGGAACCGGCACAGATACGCAGTATTTT.

The chain joins TRBV19 to TRBJ2-2; D unclear. Germline V CDR1 and CDR2: LNHDA, SQIVND (reference sequence). V lost 1 base to trimming and J lost 0 bases, with 6 bases between them. The CDR3 runs to 15 residues. CDR3 in DNA: TGTGCCAGTAGTATAGTTCACTCGAACACCGGGGAGCTGTTTTTT. Translating it yields CASSIVHSNTGELFF.

The rearrangement joins TRBV27 to TRBJ2-7, with 9 bases matching TRBD1. This CDR3 region has 15 residues. Germline V CDR1 and CDR2: MNHEY, SMNVEV (reference sequence). V was pared by 2 bases and J by 3 bases, with 5 bases of the junction left unmatched. CDR3 loop: CASSLTGTGHYEQYF. CDR3 nucleotide sequence: TGTGCCAGCAGTTTAACCGGGACAGGGCACTACGAGCAGTACTTC.